This entry features one T cell receptor (beta chain) sequence. Its antigen is undetermined. The sample belongs to a study of cytomegalovirus exposure and HLA in healthy donors. General study results and limits: The dataset shows that most TCR sequences were rare, while some public TCRs occurred in many donors. Researchers reported that a few CMV-associated chains were confirmed in vitro as CMV antigen-specific. Cytomegalovirus-associated TCR beta chains were listed, numbering some 170.

The method was immunoSEQ multiplex PCR; TCRdb's version includes in-frame clones alone and lacks a portion of them. The table includes 200,000 or so clones, 80% to 95% detected once. The sample was PBMCs. The sequence came from a woman under 30 in good health and CMV-seronegative.

The DNA for the CDR3 is TGTGCCAGCAGAGCCAACACCGGGGAGCTGTTTTTT. This gives the protein CASRANTGELFF. This rearrangement joins TRBV11-2 to TRBJ2-2; D is unclear. Germline V gene lookup returns CDR1 SGHAT and CDR2 FQNNGV. V lost 6 bases and J lost 2, with 4 bases in between. CDR3 length equals 12 residues.